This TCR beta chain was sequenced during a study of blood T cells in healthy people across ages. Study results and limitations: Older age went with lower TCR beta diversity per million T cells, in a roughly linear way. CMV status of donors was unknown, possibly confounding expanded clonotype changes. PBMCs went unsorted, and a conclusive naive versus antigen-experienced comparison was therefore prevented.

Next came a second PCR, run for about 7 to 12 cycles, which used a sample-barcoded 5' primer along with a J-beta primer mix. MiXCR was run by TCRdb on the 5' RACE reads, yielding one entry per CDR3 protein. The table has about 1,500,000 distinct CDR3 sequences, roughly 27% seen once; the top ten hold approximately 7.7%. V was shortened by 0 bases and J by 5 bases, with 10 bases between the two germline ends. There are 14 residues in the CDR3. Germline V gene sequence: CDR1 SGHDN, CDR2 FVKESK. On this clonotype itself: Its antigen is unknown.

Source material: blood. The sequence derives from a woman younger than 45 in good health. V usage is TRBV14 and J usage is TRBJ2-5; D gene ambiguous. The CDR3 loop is CASSQDTPPETQYF. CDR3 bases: TGTGCCAGCAGCCAAGATACCCCCCCGGAGACCCAGTACTTC.